The 18 T cell receptor beta chains reported below all come from one sample, sequenced in a study of T cell repertoires in cytomegalovirus infection (dated by TCRdb to between 2017 and 2020). The intended sense of this specimen's treatment or condition label: in vitro stimulation with specific CMV peptide epitopes to enrich CMV-specific T cells. The sample was run on an Illumina HiSeq 1500. TCRdb trimmed public reads at Q25 via fastp, called clones via MiXCR and kept in-frame beta chains. Every distinct CDR3 protein forms one entry, paired with its most common genes and DNA. Within this sample are approximately 74,000 distinct CDR3 sequences, with around 42% of them counted one time only. Of the sample, approximately 93% is held by the ten largest clones. These receptors' targets are unknown. Material: CD8+ T cells from cultured PBMCs, obtained from culture after CMV antigen stimulation. The receptors were gathered from a human donor in good health (CMV status not recorded). Some clones in this sample may be carry-over from other donors' samples.

A few counts support this clonotype. The rearrangement joins TRBV7-6 to TRBJ2-7; no definite D call. CDR1 is SGHVS and CDR2 is FNYEAQ in the germline V gene. CDR3 length: 14 amino acids. Deletions cut 1 base from V and 0 bases from J, with 7 bases between. CDR3 residues: CASSLGQDSYEQYF. As DNA, the CDR3 is TGTGCCAGCAGCTTAGGGCAGGACTCCTACGAGCAGTACTTC.

The J gene is TRBJ2-1, the V gene TRBV6-6, with D perhaps matching TRBD1 (5 bases). Germline V gene data show CDR1 as MNHNY and CDR2 as SVGAGI (reference sequence). Deletions cut 1 base from V and 14 bases from J, with 18 bases between. The CDR3 is 14 residues long. The CDR3 nucleotides are TGTGCCAGCAGTTACTTAGCACCGACAGAGAACGAGTTCTTC. It is translated as CASSYLAPTENEFF.

In its sample, this clonotype was seen a few times. V gene TRBV19 combines with J gene TRBJ1-5, with D possibly TRBD1 on 6 matching bases. V lost 7 bases and J lost 2, with 15 bases in between. The CDR3 loop spans 15 amino acids. Germline CDR1 and CDR2: LNHDA and SQIVND (reference sequence). The CDR3 region has the DNA TGTGCCAGTAACCCAAGGGGGGGGGGCAATCAGCCCCAGCATTTT. This sequence encodes CASNPRGGGNQPQHF.

This clonotype was seen a handful of times. V gene TRBV7-8 combines with J gene TRBJ2-7; 7 nucleotides line up with TRBD1. V lost 1 base to trimming and J lost 3 bases; unmatched junction nucleotides: 6. Germline V gene lookup returns CDR1 SGHVS and CDR2 FQNEAQ. This CDR3 is 15 amino acids long. CDR3 coding DNA: TGTGCCAGCAGCTTAGAAGGGGGCCCCCTCTACGAGCAGTACTTC. Residues: CASSLEGGPLYEQYF.

This clonotype was counted between two and nine times. The CDR3 DNA follows: TGTGCCAGCAGCTTTGGCGGGGGGGACAATGAGCAGTTCTTC. Protein: CASSFGGGDNEQFF. The chain is built from TRBV7-2 and TRBJ2-1, with 9 bases lining up with TRBD2. With 3 bases clipped from V and 5 bases from J, the junction kept 2 bases outside the gene matches. Germline CDR1 and CDR2: SGHTA and FQGNSA. The CDR3 consists of 14 residues.

The V and J genes are TRBV12-5 and TRBJ1-2; 7 bases align to TRBD1. The CDR3 is 17 amino acids. The germline V gene has CDR1 LGHNT and CDR2 FRNRAP. After removal of 6 bases from V and 6 bases from J, the junction contained 19 bases not matched to a gene. The CDR3 loop reads CASGYSSTGNEFDGYTF. CDR3 sequence (DNA): TGTGCTAGTGGCTACAGCTCGACAGGGAACGAATTTGATGGCTACACCTTC.

V gene TRBV5-1 combines with J gene TRBJ2-1, with a tentative D call TRBD1 (6 bases). CDR1 and CDR2 (germline): SGHRS, YFSETQ. V lost 4 bases and J lost 0, with 17 bases in between. The CDR3 has 17 amino acids. CDR3 loop: CASSPRQAMSSYNEQFF. CDR3 DNA sequence: TGCGCCAGCAGCCCGCGACAGGCTATGAGCTCCTACAATGAGCAGTTCTTC.

This clonotype has a handful of counts. The V and J genes are TRBV7-8 and TRBJ2-3, with D perhaps TRBD2 (7 bases). V was shortened by 4 bases and J by 0 bases, with 20 bases between the two germline ends. CDR3 size: 18 residues. Germline values: CDR1 SGHVS, CDR2 FQNEAQ. The DNA of the CDR3 is TGTGCCAGCAGCTCCCCGGAGGTCGAGGGGGGGAGCACAGATACGCAGTATTTT. It specifies CASSSPEVEGGSTDTQYF.

This clonotype came up many times. V and J are TRBV7-2 and TRBJ2-7, with no clear D. There are 13 residues in the CDR3. V lost 2 bases to trimming and J lost 7 bases, with 12 bases between them. Germline assignment: CDR1 SGHTA and CDR2 FQGNSA. CDR3 amino acids: CASSLHPIGEQYF. DNA of the CDR3: TGTGCCAGCAGCTTACACCCAATAGGAGAGCAGTACTTC.

The chain couples TRBV10-3 to TRBJ1-1; D might be TRBD1 (6 bases). The CDR3 extends over 14 amino acids. The germline gives CDR1 ENHRY, CDR2 SYGVKD. V dropped 3 bases and J dropped 1 base, with 9 bases sitting between them. Here the CDR3 DNA reads TGTGCCATCAGTGAAGGCAGGGGGAACACTGAAGCTTTCTTT. This gives the protein CAISEGRGNTEAFF.

This clonotype was seen only a few times. The genes are TRBV4-1 and TRBJ1-2; TRBD1 aligns across 9 bases. CDR1 is MGHRA and CDR2 is YSYEKL in the germline V gene. This CDR3 region has 16 residues. After removal of 0 bases from V and 4 bases from J, the junction contained 6 bases not matched to a gene. The CDR3 coding sequence is TGCGCCAGCAGCCAAGACCACAGGGGGCGAAGCTATGGCTACACCTTC. Amino acid sequence: CASSQDHRGRSYGYTF.

The chain recombines TRBV27 with TRBJ1-1; no reliable D call. CDR1 and CDR2 from the germline V gene are MNHEY and SMNVEV (reference sequence). The CDR3 spans 18 residues. V was shortened by 3 bases and J by 1 base, with 21 bases between the two germline ends. DNA for the CDR3: TGTGCCAGCAGTTTTCTCCAACCGACCGGGCCTACGAACACTGAAGCTTTCTTT. This encodes CASSFLQPTGPTNTEAFF.

This clonotype was counted a few times. V is TRBV19 and J is TRBJ1-5; tentative D call: TRBD1 (5 bases). The CDR3 extends over 16 amino acids. V dropped 5 bases and J dropped 2 bases, with 16 bases sitting between them. Germline lookup yields CDR1 LNHDA and CDR2 SQIVND (reference sequence). This CDR3 reads CASSPGIQGGNQPQHF. The CDR3 DNA is TGTGCCAGTAGTCCCGGGATTCAAGGGGGCAATCAGCCCCAGCATTTT.

The chain combines TRBV4-1 with TRBJ1-2; D uncertain. Germline CDR1 reads MGHRA; CDR2 reads YSYEKL. This CDR3 has 14 residues. The V and J ends lost 1 base and 3 bases respectively, with 9 bases between them. CDR3 sequence: CASSQGLHYYGYTF. The CDR3 DNA sequence: TGCGCCAGCAGCCAAGGTCTCCATTACTATGGCTACACCTTC.

This clonotype appeared a few times. V and J are TRBV7-8 and TRBJ1-2; TRBD1 matches at 8 bases. The CDR3 sequence is 20 residues long. Germline trimming cut 2 bases from V and 7 bases from J; bases unmatched to any gene: 24. Germline CDR1 is SGHVS and CDR2 is FQNEAQ. CDR3 DNA sequence: TGTGCCAGCAGCTTACGAATTATTCCGACTCCGGGACAGGCCACAAGTGGCTACACCTTC. This translates into CASSLRIIPTPGQATSGYTF. The variable domain in full, completed from reference TRBV7-8 and TRBJ1-2, reads GAGVSQSPRYKVAKRGQDVALRCDPISGHVSLFWYQQALGQGPEFLTYFQNEAQLDKSGLPSDRFFAERPEGSVSTLKIQRTQQEDSAVYLCASSLRIIPTPGQATSGYTFGSGTRLTVV.

The V call is TRBV28, the J call TRBJ2-7; 10 nucleotides agree with TRBD1. V lost 6 bases and J lost 7; bases outside the gene matches: 18. This CDR3 has 17 amino acids. Germline CDR1 and CDR2: MDHEN and SYDVKM. Written as DNA, the CDR3 is TGTGCCAGCAGCCCCTCGGACGGGACAGGGGTCCTTCGAGAGCAGTACTTC. Translated: CASSPSDGTGVLREQYF.

The V gene is TRBV7-4, the J gene TRBJ2-7, with D possibly TRBD2 on 6 matching bases. Germline V gene data show CDR1 as SGHVT and CDR2 as SQSDAQ. Between the trimmed V and J ends, which lost 0 bases and 5 bases, there was a span of 8 bases. The CDR3 is made up of 13 amino acids. CDR3: CASSLAWGDEQYF. The CDR3 region has the DNA TGTGCCAGCAGCTTAGCCTGGGGGGACGAGCAGTACTTC. The full variable domain, with the rest looked up from reference TRBV7-4 and TRBJ2-7, is GAGVSQSPRYKVAKRGRDVALRCDSISGHVTLYWYRQTLGQGSEVLTYSQSDAQRDKSGRPSGRFSAERPERSVSTLKIQRTEQGDSAVYLCASSLAWGDEQYFGPGTRLTVT.

V usage is TRBV11-3 and J usage is TRBJ1-1; 7 bases align to TRBD1. The CDR3 sequence is 13 residues long. Per the germline V gene, CDR1 is SGHNT and CDR2 is YENEEA. Unmatched junction bases numbered 6, after V lost 4 bases and J lost 7 bases. The CDR3 is CASSSATGDEAFF. CDR3 DNA: TGTGCCAGCAGCTCCGCCACAGGGGATGAAGCTTTCTTT.